Listed below are T cell receptor beta chains from one sample, sequenced in a study of shared clonotypes between healthy human individuals. Only in-frame clones appear in the TCRdb table, and some are missing; sequencing was by immunoSEQ multiplex PCR. The sample shows about 700,000 clones, around 72% of them seen only once. The sequencing input was memory CD4+ T cells sorted from blood. The source of these receptors is a woman aged 25 to 45 in good health. Both conserved end residues are part of each CDR3. The order of the fields is V gene, CDR3 length, D gene, J gene, clone size, CDR3 DNA, CDR3 protein. The D gene is left open where the match is weak. Clone sizes are given selectively: once, few, many, or a class where the clone is expanded.

TRBV7-2	15	NA	TRBJ2-5	many	TGTGCCAGCAGCTTAAGACCGGGCCCCCAAGAGACCCAGTACTTC	CASSLRPGPQETQYF
TRBV14	15	TRBD2	TRBJ2-1	few	TGTGCCAGCAGCCAGGCTAGCGGGGGTTACAATGAGCAGTTCTTC	CASSQASGGYNEQFF
TRBV25-1	16	NA	TRBJ2-2	NA	TGTGCCAGCAGTCCAACCAAGGGAGAGAACACCGGGGAGCTGTTTTTT	CASSPTKGENTGELFF
TRBV6-1	15	NA	TRBJ2-7	NA	TGTGCCAGCAGTGAAGGCCCTAGCGCTTACTACGAGCAGTACTTC	CASSEGPSAYYEQYF
TRBV19	13	NA	TRBJ2-1	few	TGTGCCAGTAGTATAACCCGGGACCGTGAGCAGTTCTTC	CASSITRDREQFF
TRBV6-5	15	TRBD1	TRBJ1-6	few	TGTGCCAGCAGTTACTCGGGACAGGGGGATTCACCCCTCCACTTT	CASSYSGQGDSPLHF
TRBV6-1	15	NA	TRBJ1-1	once	TGTGCCAGCAGTGAATTTGGCGGATCGAACACTGAAGCTTTCTTT	CASSEFGGSNTEAFF
TRBV6-4	15	NA	TRBJ1-2	NA	TGTGCCAGCAGTGACGGTCGGCTACAGGACTATGGCTACACCTTC	CASSDGRLQDYGYTF
TRBV28	14	NA	TRBJ1-5	NA	TGTGCCAGCAGTTTGGGGGGGGGAGTAGAGCCCCAGCATTTT	CASSLGGGVEPQHF
TRBV5-4	19	TRBD2	TRBJ2-4	NA	TGTGCCAGCAGCTTAAGACTAGCGGGAGGGTCGAGGGCCAAAAACATTCAGTACTTC	CASSLRLAGGSRAKNIQYF
TRBV28	19	TRBD2	TRBJ2-7	NA	TGTGCCAGCATACGGGGGGGATCTAGCGGGAGCCCCCACGGGTACGAGCAGTACTTC	CASIRGGSSGSPHGYEQYF
TRBV11-2	13	NA	TRBJ2-1	NA	TGTGCCAGCAGCTCCCTTGGAAGGGTCGTGCAGTTCTTC	CASSSLGRVVQFF
TRBV5-1	15	TRBD2	TRBJ2-1	NA	TGCGCCAGCAGCTTAACTAGCGGGGACTACAATGAGCAGTTCTTC	CASSLTSGDYNEQFF
TRBV28	12	NA	TRBJ2-7	NA	TGTGCCAGCAGTTTTTTGGGTTACGAGCAGTACTTC	CASSFLGYEQYF
TRBV4-1	14	NA	TRBJ1-1	NA	TGCGCCAGCAGCCGAGTCAGGGGTAACACTGAAGCTTTCTTT	CASSRVRGNTEAFF
TRBV5-1	15	NA	TRBJ2-2	NA	TGCGCCAGCAGCATTACTAGCCTTGGCACCGGGGAGCTGTTTTTT	CASSITSLGTGELFF
TRBV19	13	NA	TRBJ1-2	NA	TGTGCCAGTAGTATAGCGGCAGCCGATGCACGTACCTTC	CASSIAAADARTF
TRBV27	17	TRBD2	TRBJ2-7	NA	TGTGCCAGCAGTTCTCGGACTAGCGGGAGGAATCCCTACGAGCAGTACTTC	CASSSRTSGRNPYEQYF
TRBV6-6	14	NA	TRBJ1-2	few	TGTGCCAGCAGTTATCAACAGGGATCCTATGGCTACACCTTC	CASSYQQGSYGYTF
TRBV19	13	NA	TRBJ1-2	NA	TGTGCCAGTAGTCCCTCCCGACAGAGAAGCTACACCTTC	CASSPSRQRSYTF
TRBV5-8	13	TRBD1	TRBJ2-7	once	TGTGCCAGCAGCAGAAGACAGGGCCGCGAGCAGTACTTC	CASSRRQGREQYF
TRBV19	13	NA	TRBJ1-2	few	TGTGCCAGTAGTATAGGAGGGCGCGGAGGCTACACCTTC	CASSIGGRGGYTF
TRBV28	16	TRBD2	TRBJ2-7	NA	TGTGCCAGCAGTACTCCTGCTAGCGGGAGGGCCCTCGAGCAGTACTTC	CASSTPASGRALEQYF
TRBV7-2	16	NA	TRBJ1-1	many	TGTGCCAGCAGCTTAGTTATCAGGGCGAGTGGGACTGAAGCTTTCTTT	CASSLVIRASGTEAFF
TRBV19	14	NA	TRBJ2-6	NA	TGTGCCAGTAGGTCCCATCCCGGGGCCAACGTCCTGACTTTC	CASRSHPGANVLTF
TRBV2	16	TRBD1	TRBJ1-5	NA	TGTGCCAGCAGTAAGGAGGGGGCCGGGGGCAATCAGCCCCAGCATTTT	CASSKEGAGGNQPQHF
TRBV2	13	NA	TRBJ2-7	NA	TGTGCCAGCAGTCCGGGACCAGACTACGAGCAGTACTTC	CASSPGPDYEQYF
TRBV18	14	NA	TRBJ2-2	NA	TGTGCCAGCTCCCCTAGTTCCGACACCGGGGAGCTGTTTTTT	CASSPSSDTGELFF
TRBV6-1	13	TRBD1	TRBJ1-1	NA	TGTGCCAGCAGCGAAAGAGGACAGGGTAAAGCTTTCTTT	CASSERGQGKAFF
TRBV6-1	15	NA	TRBJ2-3	NA	TGTGCCAGCAGTGATCCCTGGCTAGAGGCAGATACGCAGTATTTT	CASSDPWLEADTQYF
TRBV23-1	18	TRBD1	TRBJ1-1	NA	TGCGCCAGCAGTTCGGACAGGGTGTTGCCATTAATGAACACTGAAGCTTTCTTT	CASSSDRVLPLMNTEAFF
TRBV9	15	NA	TRBJ1-5	NA	TGTGCCAGCAGCGTGGGACCGTTAAGCAATCAGCCCCAGCATTTT	CASSVGPLSNQPQHF
TRBV6-5	12	NA	TRBJ1-4	NA	TGTGCCAGCAGTGGGGGCCCTGAAAAACTGTTTTTT	CASSGGPEKLFF
TRBV4-1	15	TRBD1	TRBJ1-1	NA	TGCGCCAGCAGCCAACCGGGACAGGGCAATACTGAAGCTTTCTTT	CASSQPGQGNTEAFF
TRBV19	15	TRBD2	TRBJ2-1	NA	TGTGCCAGTAGTGTGACTAGCGGGAGACCCAATGAGCAGTTCTTC	CASSVTSGRPNEQFF
TRBV28	15	TRBD2	TRBJ2-3	NA	TGTGCCAGCAGTCCCAGCGGGAGGAATTGGAATACGCAGTATTTT	CASSPSGRNWNTQYF
TRBV5-4	16	TRBD2	TRBJ2-1	NA	TGTGCCAGCAGCCCTGGGACTAGCGGGAGGGCCCATGAGCAGTTCTTC	CASSPGTSGRAHEQFF
TRBV6-5	16	TRBD1	TRBJ1-5	once	TGTGCCAGCAGTTCCGGGACAGGCGGGGAAAATCAGCCCCAGCATTTT	CASSSGTGGENQPQHF
TRBV25-1	14	TRBD1	TRBJ2-7	NA	TGTGCCAGCAGTGAAGGACAGGGGATCGGCGAGCAGTACTTC	CASSEGQGIGEQYF
TRBV7-8	17	TRBD1	TRBJ2-1	NA	TGTGCCAGCAGCTTAGGCATGACAGGGAGTACCTACAATGAGCAGTTCTTC	CASSLGMTGSTYNEQFF
TRBV5-1	14	TRBD2	TRBJ2-5	NA	TGCGCCAGCAGCTTGGGACTAGCTATAGAGACCCAGTACTTC	CASSLGLAIETQYF
TRBV19	14	TRBD1	TRBJ1-4	NA	TGTGCCAGTAGTAACCCGGGACAGGATGAAAAACTGTTTTTT	CASSNPGQDEKLFF
TRBV9	16	TRBD1	TRBJ2-1	once	TGTGCCAGCAGCGCCTTGGGACAGGGGGGGTACAATGAGCAGTTCTTC	CASSALGQGGYNEQFF
TRBV12-2	14	NA	TRBJ2-1	NA	TGTGCAAGTCGCCCGGGACTCGGAGGCCATGAGCAGTTCTTC	CASRPGLGGHEQFF
TRBV28	10	NA	TRBJ2-5	NA	TGTGCCAGTAAACAAGAGACCCAGTACTTC	CASKQETQYF
TRBV19	13	NA	TRBJ1-5	NA	TGTGCCAGTAGTATTTTGCGGGATCAGCCCCAGCATTTT	CASSILRDQPQHF
TRBV7-2	17	NA	TRBJ2-1	few	TGTGCCAGCAGCTTGGTCTTCGGGGAGATTCCAAGGCATGAGCAGTTCTTC	CASSLVFGEIPRHEQFF
TRBV7-9	14	TRBD1	TRBJ2-5	NA	TGTGCCAGCAGCCTAGGGACAGGGAGGGAGACCCAGTACTTC	CASSLGTGRETQYF
TRBV19	13	NA	TRBJ2-3	few	TGTGCCAGTAGCTACGTCACAGGAGATACGCAGTATTTT	CASSYVTGDTQYF
TRBV27	14	TRBD1	TRBJ1-2	few	TGTGCCAGCAGTTTCCGGGACAGGGGGTATGGCTACACCTTC	CASSFRDRGYGYTF
TRBV19	16	NA	TRBJ1-2	few	TGTGCCAGTAGTATGAGCCCGGCGATCCCTAACTATGGCTACACCTTC	CASSMSPAIPNYGYTF
TRBV9	15	NA	TRBJ2-3	NA	TGTGCCAGCAGCGTAGCCGGGGGAATCACAGATACGCAGTATTTT	CASSVAGGITDTQYF
TRBV27	12	NA	TRBJ2-5	NA	TGTGCCAGCAGTTTAAGGGGTGAGACCCAGTACTTC	CASSLRGETQYF
TRBV10-2	12	NA	TRBJ2-5	NA	TGCGCCAGCCTCGGACTTCAAGAGACCCAGTACTTC	CASLGLQETQYF
TRBV25-1	16	TRBD1	TRBJ2-1	NA	TGTGCCAGCAGTTATAATCCGGGACAGGGGGCCCATGAGCAGTTCTTC	CASSYNPGQGAHEQFF
TRBV5-1	15	TRBD1	TRBJ1-1	once	TGCGCCAGCAGCCTAGGGACAGGGTTGAACACTGAAGCTTTCTTT	CASSLGTGLNTEAFF
TRBV28	12	NA	TRBJ2-4	NA	TGTGCCAGCAGTTTATCCCCGTACATTCAGTACTTC	CASSLSPYIQYF
TRBV2	15	TRBD2	TRBJ2-7	NA	TGTGCCAGCAGACAACTAGCGGGAGGGCCCTACGAGCAGTACTTC	CASRQLAGGPYEQYF
TRBV28	12	NA	TRBJ1-2	once	TGTGCCAGCAGCTCCAGGGTACGTGGCTACACCTTC	CASSSRVRGYTF
TRBV6-1	15	NA	TRBJ1-1	NA	TGTGCCAGCAGTGACCGGGGACGGGCGAACACTGAAGCTTTCTTT	CASSDRGRANTEAFF